This T cell receptor (beta chain) comes out of a study of blood T cell repertoires in COVID-19. The CDR3 contains 16 residues. The germline CDR1 and CDR2 sequences are MRHNA and SNTAGT. V lost 0 bases, J lost 7 bases, and 8 bases stayed unmatched. The authors' processing: Scientists estimated how many nucleated cells there were by amplifying reference gene primers. Clones were sequenced by immunoSEQ multiplex PCR, and TCRdb holds only the in-frame ones, with some missing. V and J calls and clone size are those listed in that table; D and trimming were worked out from the DNA. This sample carries 120,000 to 150,000 clones, 84% of them seen once, and the ten largest clones take roughly 4.9%.

What was sequenced was peripheral blood. The sequence came from a human donor in a cohort sampled during active COVID-19. The chain links TRBV6-4 to TRBJ2-1; 8 bases are shared with TRBD2. This CDR3 reads CASSDSSGGGPNEQFF. CDR3 coding DNA: TGTGCCAGCAGTGACTCGAGCGGCGGGGGGCCGAATGAGCAGTTCTTC.